The clone carrying this T cell receptor beta chain showed up just a few times. At the DNA level, this CDR3 is encoded by other sequences in the same sample as well. The sample originates from a study of blood T cell repertoires in COVID-19. Overall study: From T cells, B-cell-depleted T cells, or PBMCs came the material, which was cDNA or gDNA.

Methods used by the authors: Reference gene primer amplification yielded estimated nucleated cell counts. The method was immunoSEQ multiplex PCR; TCRdb's version includes in-frame clones alone and lacks a portion of them. D and trimming were read from the DNA, whereas the V and J calls and clone size are those reported in that table. The sample holds about 360,000 clones, approximately 86% seen once. This CDR3 comprises 15 residues. Germline-derived CDR1 and CDR2 are SEHNR and FQNEAQ (reference sequence). V was pared by 1 base and J by 0 bases, with 7 bases between. The V call is TRBV7-9, the J call TRBJ1-3, with D possibly being TRBD1 (5 bases). Sequencing was done on a sample of peripheral blood. The source of this sequence is a woman aged 55-70 years with COVID-19, enrolled during active disease. The CDR3 DNA follows: TGTGCCAGCAGCTTAGACAGGAGCTCTGGAAACACCATATATTTT. This sequence encodes CASSLDRSSGNTIYF.